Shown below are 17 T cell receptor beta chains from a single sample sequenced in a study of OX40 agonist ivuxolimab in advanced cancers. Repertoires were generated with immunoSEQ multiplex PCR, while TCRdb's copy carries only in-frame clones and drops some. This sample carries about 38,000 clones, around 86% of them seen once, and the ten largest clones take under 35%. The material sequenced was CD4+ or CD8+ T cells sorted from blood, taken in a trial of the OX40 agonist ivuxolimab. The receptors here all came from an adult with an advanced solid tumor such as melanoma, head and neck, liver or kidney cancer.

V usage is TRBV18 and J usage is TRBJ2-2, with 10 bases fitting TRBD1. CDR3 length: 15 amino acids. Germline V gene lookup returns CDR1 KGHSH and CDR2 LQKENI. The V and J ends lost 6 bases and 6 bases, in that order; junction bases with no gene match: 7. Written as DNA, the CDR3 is TGTGCCAGCTCGCATGACAGGGGGCTCGCCGGGGAGCTGTTTTTT. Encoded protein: CASSHDRGLAGELFF.

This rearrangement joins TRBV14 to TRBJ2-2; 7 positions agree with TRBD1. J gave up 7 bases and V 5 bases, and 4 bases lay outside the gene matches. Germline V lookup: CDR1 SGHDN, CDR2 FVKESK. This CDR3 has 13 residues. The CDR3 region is CASSDRVHGELFF. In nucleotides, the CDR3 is TGTGCCAGCAGCGACAGGGTTCACGGGGAGCTGTTTTTT.

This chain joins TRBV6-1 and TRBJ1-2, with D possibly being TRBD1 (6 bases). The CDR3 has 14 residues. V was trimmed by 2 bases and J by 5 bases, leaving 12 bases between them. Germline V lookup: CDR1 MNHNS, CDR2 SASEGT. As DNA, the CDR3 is TGTGCCAGCAGTGAACAAAGGACAGTATATGGCTACACCTTC. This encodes CASSEQRTVYGYTF.

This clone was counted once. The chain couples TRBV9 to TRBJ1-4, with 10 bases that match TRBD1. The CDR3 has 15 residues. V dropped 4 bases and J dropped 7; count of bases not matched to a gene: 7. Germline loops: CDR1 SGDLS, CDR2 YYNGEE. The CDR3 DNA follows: TGTGCCAGCAGCAAGAGGACAGGGGGAGTTGAAAAACTGTTTTTT. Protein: CASSKRTGGVEKLFF.

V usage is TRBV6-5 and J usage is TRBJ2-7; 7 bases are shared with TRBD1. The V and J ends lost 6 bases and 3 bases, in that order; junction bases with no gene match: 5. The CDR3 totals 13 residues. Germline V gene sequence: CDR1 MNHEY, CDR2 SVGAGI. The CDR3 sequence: CASRSGQIYEQYF. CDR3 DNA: TGTGCCAGCAGATCGGGACAGATCTACGAGCAGTACTTC.

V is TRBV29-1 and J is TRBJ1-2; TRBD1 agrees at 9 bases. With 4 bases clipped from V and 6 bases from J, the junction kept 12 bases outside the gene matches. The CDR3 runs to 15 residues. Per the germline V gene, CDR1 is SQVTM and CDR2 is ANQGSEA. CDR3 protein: CSVGQGESSWDGYTF. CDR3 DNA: TGCAGCGTTGGACAGGGGGAGTCTTCGTGGGATGGCTACACCTTC.

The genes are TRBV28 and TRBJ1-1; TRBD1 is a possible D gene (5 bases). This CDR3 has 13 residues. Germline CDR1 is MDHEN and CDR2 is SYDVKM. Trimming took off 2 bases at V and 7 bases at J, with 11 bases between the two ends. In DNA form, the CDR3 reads TGTGCCAGCAGTTTACGAGGGGTGGATGAAGCTTTCTTT. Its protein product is CASSLRGVDEAFF.

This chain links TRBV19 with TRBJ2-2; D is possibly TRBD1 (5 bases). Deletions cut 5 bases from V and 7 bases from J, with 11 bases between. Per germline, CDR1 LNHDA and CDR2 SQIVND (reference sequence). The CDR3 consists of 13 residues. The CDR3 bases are TGTGCCAGTAGTTCTCAGGGTTTCGGGGAGCTGTTTTTT. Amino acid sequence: CASSSQGFGELFF. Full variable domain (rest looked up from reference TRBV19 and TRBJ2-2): DGGITQSPKYLFRKEGQNVTLSCEQNLNHDAMYWYRQDPGQGLRLIYYSQIVNDFQKGDIAEGYSVSREKKESFPLTVTSAQKNPTAFYLCASSSQGFGELFFGEGSRLTVL.

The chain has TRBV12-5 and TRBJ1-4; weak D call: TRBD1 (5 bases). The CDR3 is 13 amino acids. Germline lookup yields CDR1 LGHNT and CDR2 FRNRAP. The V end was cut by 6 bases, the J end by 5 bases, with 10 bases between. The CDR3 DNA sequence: TGTGCTAGTGGCCGGGACCTCAATGAAAAACTGTTTTTT. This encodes CASGRDLNEKLFF.

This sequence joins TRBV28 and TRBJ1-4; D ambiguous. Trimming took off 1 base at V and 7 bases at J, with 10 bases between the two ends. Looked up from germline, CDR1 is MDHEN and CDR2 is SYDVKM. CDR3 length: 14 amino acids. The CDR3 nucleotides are TGTGCCAGCAGTTTATTTGAAGGTTCTGAAAAACTGTTTTTT. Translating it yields CASSLFEGSEKLFF.

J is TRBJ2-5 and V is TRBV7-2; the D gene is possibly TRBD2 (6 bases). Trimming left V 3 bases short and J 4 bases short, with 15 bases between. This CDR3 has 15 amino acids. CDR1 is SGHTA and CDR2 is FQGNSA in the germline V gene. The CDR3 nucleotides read TGTGCCAGCAGCTTCGGGGGATACTATGGAGAGACCCAGTACTTC. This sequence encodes CASSFGGYYGETQYF.

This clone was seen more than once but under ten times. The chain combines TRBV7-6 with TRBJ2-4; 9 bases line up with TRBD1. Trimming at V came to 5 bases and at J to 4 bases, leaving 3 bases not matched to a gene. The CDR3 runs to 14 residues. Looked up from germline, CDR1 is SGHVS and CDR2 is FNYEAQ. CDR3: CASSPGQGKNIQYF. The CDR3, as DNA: TGTGCCAGCAGCCCGGGACAGGGTAAAAACATTCAGTACTTC.

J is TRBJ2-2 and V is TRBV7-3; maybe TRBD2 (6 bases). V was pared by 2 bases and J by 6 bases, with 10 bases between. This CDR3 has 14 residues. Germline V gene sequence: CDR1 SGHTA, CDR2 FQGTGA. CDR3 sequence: CASSLSLASGELFF. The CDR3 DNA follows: TGTGCCAGCAGCTTATCGCTAGCGTCCGGGGAGCTGTTTTTT.

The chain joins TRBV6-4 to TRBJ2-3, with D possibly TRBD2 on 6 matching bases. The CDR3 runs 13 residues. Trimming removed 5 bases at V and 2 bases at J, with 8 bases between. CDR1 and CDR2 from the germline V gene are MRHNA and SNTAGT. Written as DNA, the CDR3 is TGTGCCAGCAGTTCGGGGGACACAGATACGCAGTATTTT. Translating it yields CASSSGDTDTQYF.

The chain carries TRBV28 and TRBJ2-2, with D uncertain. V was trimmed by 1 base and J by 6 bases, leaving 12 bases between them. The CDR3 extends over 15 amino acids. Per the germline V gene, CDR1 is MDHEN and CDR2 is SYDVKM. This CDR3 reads CASSLSLTFSGELFF. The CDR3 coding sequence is TGTGCCAGCAGTTTATCCCTTACGTTCTCCGGGGAGCTGTTTTTT.

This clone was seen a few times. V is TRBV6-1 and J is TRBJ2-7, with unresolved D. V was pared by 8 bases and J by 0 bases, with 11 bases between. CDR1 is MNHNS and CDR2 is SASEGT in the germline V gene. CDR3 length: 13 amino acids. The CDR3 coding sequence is TGTGCCAGCCCGGGTCCGCACTCCTACGAGCAGTACTTC. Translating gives CASPGPHSYEQYF.

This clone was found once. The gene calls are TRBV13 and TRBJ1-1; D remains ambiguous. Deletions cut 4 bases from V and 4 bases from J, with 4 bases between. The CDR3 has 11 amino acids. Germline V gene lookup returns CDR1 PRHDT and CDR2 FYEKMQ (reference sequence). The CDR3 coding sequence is TGTGCCAGCAGCTCGCGCACTGAAGCTTTCTTT. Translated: CASSSRTEAFF.